The rows below give T cell receptor beta chains drawn from one sample of a study of control samples from healthy donors and cancer patients. Generated by immunoSEQ multiplex PCR, the TCRdb table keeps only in-frame clones and is missing some. The data hold about 160,000 clones, with 90% to 95% observed a single time. The sample taken for sequencing was blood. These receptors all come from a woman between 35 and 50 years old in good health. CDR3s include the opening cysteine and the closing phenylalanine or tryptophan. The order of the fields is J gene, V gene, D gene, clone size, CDR3 DNA, CDR3 protein. The D gene is left open where the match is weak. For some rows the clone size is stated as once, few or many, or as a class when expanded; others skip it.

TRBJ2-7	TRBV5-1	TRBD1	-	TGCGCCAGCAGCTTGACCCCTTTAACCGGGACAGAGATCTACGAGCAGTACTTC	CASSLTPLTGTEIYEQYF
TRBJ2-1	TRBV9	TRBD2	-	TGTGCCAGCAGCGTAGGGCAGCGGGGCTATGAGCAGTTCTTC	CASSVGQRGYEQFF
TRBJ2-2	TRBV5-1	-	-	TGCGCCAGCAGCAAGCTCGGCGACACCTACACCGGGGAGCTGTTTTTT	CASSKLGDTYTGELFF
TRBJ2-3	TRBV7-2	-	-	TGTGCCAGCAGACCGCCCCGGGATACGCAGTATTTT	CASRPPRDTQYF
TRBJ2-1	TRBV10-3	-	-	TGTGCCATCAGTGTTGGGGGGAGTCGGTACAATGAGCAGTTCTTC	CAISVGGSRYNEQFF
TRBJ1-3	TRBV6-1	-	-	TGTGCCAGCAGTGAAGGGGGGGGGTCAGGAAACACCATATATTTT	CASSEGGGSGNTIYF
TRBJ2-7	TRBV7-9	-	-	TGTGCCAGCAGCTTAGCGGGCGGGGGCCTTACCTACGAGCAGTACTTC	CASSLAGGGLTYEQYF
TRBJ2-3	TRBV7-6	TRBD2	-	TGTGCCAGCAGCCCCACTAGCGGGGGGCCGAATACGCAGTATTTT	CASSPTSGGPNTQYF
TRBJ1-5	TRBV29-1	-	once	TGCAGCGTTGGCCCTCAGCCCCAGCATTTT	CSVGPQPQHF
TRBJ1-3	TRBV4-1	-	-	TGCGCCAGCAGCCTCGCCCCGATAGTATCTGGAAACACCATATATTTT	CASSLAPIVSGNTIYF
TRBJ2-7	TRBV4-1	-	-	TGCGCCAGCAGCCAAGGGAGGGGGGCGGGGCCCTACGAGCAGTACTTC	CASSQGRGAGPYEQYF
TRBJ2-2	TRBV6-5	-	-	TGTGCCAGCCCGGGACGTAACACCGGGGAGCTGTTTTTT	CASPGRNTGELFF
TRBJ2-2	TRBV19	-	-	TGTGCCAGTAGTGTACGGACCAACACCGGGGAGCTGTTTTTT	CASSVRTNTGELFF
TRBJ2-7	TRBV7-9	-	-	TGTGCCAGCAGCTTAGCGCAGGGGGAGCAGTACTTC	CASSLAQGEQYF
TRBJ1-1	TRBV12-3/TRBV12-4	-	-	TGTGCCAGCAGTTTAGCGCGGAAGACTGAAGCTTTCTTT	CASSLARKTEAFF
TRBJ1-2	TRBV5-5	-	-	TGTGCCAGCAGCTTGGACGACCCTAACCTCTATGGCTACACCTTC	CASSLDDPNLYGYTF
TRBJ1-6	TRBV5-4	-	-	TGTGCCAGCAGCTTGTCGACGAGACTGAATAATTCACCCCTCCACTTT	CASSLSTRLNNSPLHF
TRBJ1-5	TRBV5-5	-	-	TGTGCCAGCAGCCTGGACGAGTATCAGCCCCAGCATTTT	CASSLDEYQPQHF
TRBJ2-2	TRBV27	TRBD1	-	TGTGCCAGCAGGGTGGACAGGGTAGTAGGGGAGCTGTTTTTT	CASRVDRVVGELFF
TRBJ1-2	TRBV6-5	-	-	TGTGCCAGCAGTAGCACAGGGAGGGGGTATGGCTACACCTTC	CASSSTGRGYGYTF
TRBJ1-5	TRBV6-1	-	-	TGTGCCAGCAGTGAAGGCGGGCAGTTTAATCAGCCCCAGCATTTT	CASSEGGQFNQPQHF
TRBJ2-7	TRBV9	TRBD2	-	TGTGCCAGCAACAATGGTGGTAGCGGGTCCCACGAGCAGTACTTC	CASNNGGSGSHEQYF
TRBJ2-7	TRBV5-4	TRBD2	-	TGTGCCAGCAGCGCGGGACTAGCGGTTCTGGAGCAGTACTTC	CASSAGLAVLEQYF
TRBJ2-1	TRBV10-3	-	-	TGTGCCATCAGTAGCGGCAACAATGAGCAGTTCTTC	CAISSGNNEQFF
TRBJ1-6	TRBV6-5	-	-	TGTGCCAGCAGTCTACAGGTCAGGGAATACCCCCTCCACTTT	CASSLQVREYPLHF
TRBJ2-2	TRBV29-1	-	-	TGCAGCGTCACAAGAATGTCCGGGGAGCTGTTTTTT	CSVTRMSGELFF